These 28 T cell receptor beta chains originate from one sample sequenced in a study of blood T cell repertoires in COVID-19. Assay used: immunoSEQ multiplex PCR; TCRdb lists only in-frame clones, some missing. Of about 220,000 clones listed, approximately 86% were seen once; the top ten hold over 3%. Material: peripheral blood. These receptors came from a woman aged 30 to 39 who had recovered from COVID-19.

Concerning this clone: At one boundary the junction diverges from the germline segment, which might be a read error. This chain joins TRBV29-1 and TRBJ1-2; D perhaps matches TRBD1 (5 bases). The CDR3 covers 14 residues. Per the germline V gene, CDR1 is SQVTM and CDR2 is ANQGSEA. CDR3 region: CSVGARDILYDYTF. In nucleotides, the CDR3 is TGCAGCGTTGGGGCCAGGGATATACTCTATGACTACACCTTC. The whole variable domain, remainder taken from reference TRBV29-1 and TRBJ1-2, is SAVISQKPSRDICQRGTSLTIQCQVDSQVTMMFWYRQQPGQSLTLIATANQGSEATYESGFVIDKFPISRPNLTFSTLTVSNMSPEDSSIYLCSVGARDILYDYTFGSGTRLTVV.

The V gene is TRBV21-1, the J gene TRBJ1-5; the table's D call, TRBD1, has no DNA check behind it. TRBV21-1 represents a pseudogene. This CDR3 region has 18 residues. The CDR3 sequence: CASSKAGHFKVSNQPQHF. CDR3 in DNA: TGTGCCAGCAGCAAAGCCGGACACTTTAAAGTAAGCAATCAGCCCCAGCATTTT.

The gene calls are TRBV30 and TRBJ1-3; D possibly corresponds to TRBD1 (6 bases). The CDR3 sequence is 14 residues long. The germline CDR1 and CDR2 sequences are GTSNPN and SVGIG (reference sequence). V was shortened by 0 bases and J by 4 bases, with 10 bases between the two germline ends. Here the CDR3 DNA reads TGTGCCTGGAGTGTACGGGGGGGCGGAAACACCATATATTTT. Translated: CAWSVRGGGNTIYF.

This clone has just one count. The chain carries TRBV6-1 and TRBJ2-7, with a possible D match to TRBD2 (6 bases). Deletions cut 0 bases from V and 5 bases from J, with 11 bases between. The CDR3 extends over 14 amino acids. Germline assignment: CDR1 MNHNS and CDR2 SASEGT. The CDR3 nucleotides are TGTGCCAGCAGTGAAGCTCGGGGGAGCAACGAGCAGTACTTC. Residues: CASSEARGSNEQYF.

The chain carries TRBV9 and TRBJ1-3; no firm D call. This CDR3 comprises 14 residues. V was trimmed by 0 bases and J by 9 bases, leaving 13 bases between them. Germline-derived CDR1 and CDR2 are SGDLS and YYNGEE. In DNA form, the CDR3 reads TGTGCCAGCAGCGTAGATGGAGGCGTCGGCACCATATATTTT. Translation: CASSVDGGVGTIYF. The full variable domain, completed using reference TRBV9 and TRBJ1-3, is DSGVTQTPKHLITATGQRVTLRCSPRSGDLSVYWYQQSLDQGLQFLIQYYNGEERAKGNILERFSAQQFPDLHSELNLSSLELGDSALYFCASSVDGGVGTIYFGEGSWLTVV.

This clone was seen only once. The CDR3 loop reads CSVVWGGGNYGYTF. Here the CDR3 DNA reads TGCAGCGTTGTGTGGGGAGGGGGAAACTATGGCTACACCTTC. The rearrangement links TRBV29-1 to TRBJ1-2; possible D gene TRBD1, 6 bases. CDR1 and CDR2 (germline): SQVTM, ANQGSEA. The CDR3 totals 14 residues. V was trimmed by 4 bases and J by 2 bases, leaving 14 bases between them.

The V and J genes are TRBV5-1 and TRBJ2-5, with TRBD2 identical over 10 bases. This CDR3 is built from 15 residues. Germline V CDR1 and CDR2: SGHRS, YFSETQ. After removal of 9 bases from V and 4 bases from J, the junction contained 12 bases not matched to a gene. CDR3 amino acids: CATQMIAGGRETQYF. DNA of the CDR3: TGCGCCACTCAGATGATAGCGGGGGGCCGAGAGACCCAGTACTTC.

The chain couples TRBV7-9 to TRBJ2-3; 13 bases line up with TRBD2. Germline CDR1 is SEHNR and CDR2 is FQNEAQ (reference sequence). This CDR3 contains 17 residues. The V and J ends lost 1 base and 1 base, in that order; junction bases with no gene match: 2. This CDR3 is CASSLEGLAGGTDTQYF. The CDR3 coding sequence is TGTGCCAGCAGCTTAGAAGGACTAGCGGGGGGCACAGATACGCAGTATTTT.

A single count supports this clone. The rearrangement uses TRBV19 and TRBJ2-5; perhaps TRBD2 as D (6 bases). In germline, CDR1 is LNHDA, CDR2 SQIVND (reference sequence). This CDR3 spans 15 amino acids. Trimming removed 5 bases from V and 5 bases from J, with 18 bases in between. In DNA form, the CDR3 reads TGTGCCAGTAGTGCAACGCAGGTGGAGGGGGAGACCCAGTACTTC. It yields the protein CASSATQVEGETQYF.

The CDR3 loop reads CASSFQGQGGYEQFF. The CDR3 DNA is TGTGCCAGCAGCTTCCAGGGACAGGGGGGCTATGAGCAGTTCTTC. J is TRBJ2-1 and V is TRBV5-8; TRBD1 aligns across 11 bases. V trimming: 2 bases; J trimming: 8 bases; junction bases outside the gene matches: 6. In germline, CDR1 is SGHTS, CDR2 YDEGEE. The CDR3 totals 15 residues.

CDR3 residues: CASSIAGGIDTQYF. The CDR3 nucleotides read TGTGCCAGCAGCATAGCGGGGGGAATAGATACGCAGTATTTT. The V gene is TRBV9, the J gene TRBJ2-3, with TRBD2 matching over 10 bases. CDR3 length equals 14 residues. Germline CDR1 reads SGDLS; CDR2 reads YYNGEE. The trim removed 4 bases at V and 5 bases at J, leaving 4 bases unmatched.

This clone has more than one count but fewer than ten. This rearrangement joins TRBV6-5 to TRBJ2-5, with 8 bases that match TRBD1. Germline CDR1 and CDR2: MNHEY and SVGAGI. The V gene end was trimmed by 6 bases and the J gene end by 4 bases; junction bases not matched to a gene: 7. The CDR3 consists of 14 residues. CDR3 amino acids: CASSILQGGETQYF. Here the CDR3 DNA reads TGTGCCAGCAGCATATTACAGGGGGGAGAGACCCAGTACTTC.

Here the CDR3 reads CASSSHRDYNSPLHF. CDR3 DNA: TGTGCCAGCAGCTCCCACAGGGATTATAATTCACCCCTCCACTTT. The chain uses TRBV11-2 and TRBJ1-6; TRBD1 might be the D (6 bases). The germline CDR1 and CDR2 sequences are SGHAT and FQNNGV. The CDR3 consists of 15 residues. V lost 4 bases and J lost 4, with 11 bases in between.

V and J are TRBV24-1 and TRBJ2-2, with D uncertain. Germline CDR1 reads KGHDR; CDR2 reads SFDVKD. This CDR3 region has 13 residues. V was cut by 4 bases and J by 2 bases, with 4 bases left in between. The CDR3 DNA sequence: TGTGCCACCAGTGACGGTAACACCGGGGAGCTGTTTTTT. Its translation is CATSDGNTGELFF.

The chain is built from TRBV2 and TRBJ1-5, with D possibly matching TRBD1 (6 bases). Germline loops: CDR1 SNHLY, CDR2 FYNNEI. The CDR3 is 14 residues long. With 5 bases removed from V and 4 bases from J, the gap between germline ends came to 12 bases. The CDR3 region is CASSNRDTNQPQHF. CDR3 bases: TGTGCCAGCAGTAACCGGGACACTAATCAGCCCCAGCATTTT.

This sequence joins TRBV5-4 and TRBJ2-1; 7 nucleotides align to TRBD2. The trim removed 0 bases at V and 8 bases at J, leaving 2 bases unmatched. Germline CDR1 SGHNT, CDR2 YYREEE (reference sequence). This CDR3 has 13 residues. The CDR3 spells CASSLGGGDEQFF. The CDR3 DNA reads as TGTGCCAGCAGCTTGGGGGGGGGTGATGAGCAGTTCTTC.

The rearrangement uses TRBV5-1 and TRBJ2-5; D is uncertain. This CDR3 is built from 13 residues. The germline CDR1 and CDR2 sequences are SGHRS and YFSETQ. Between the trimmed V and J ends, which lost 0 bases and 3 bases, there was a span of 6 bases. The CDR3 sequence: CASSLAPEETQYF. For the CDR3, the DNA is TGCGCCAGCAGCTTGGCCCCGGAAGAGACCCAGTACTTC.

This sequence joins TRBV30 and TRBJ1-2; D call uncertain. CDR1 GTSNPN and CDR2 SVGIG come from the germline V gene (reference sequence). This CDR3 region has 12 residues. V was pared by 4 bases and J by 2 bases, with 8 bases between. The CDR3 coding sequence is TGTGCCTGGAATAGTGAGAACTATGGCTACACCTTC. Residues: CAWNSENYGYTF.

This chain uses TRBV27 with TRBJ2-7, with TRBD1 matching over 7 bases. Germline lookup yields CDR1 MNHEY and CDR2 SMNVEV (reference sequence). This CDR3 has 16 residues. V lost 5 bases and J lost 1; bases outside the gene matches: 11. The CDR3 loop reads CASSHPQLTGSYEQYF. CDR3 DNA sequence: TGTGCCAGCAGTCACCCGCAGCTGACAGGGTCCTACGAGCAGTACTTC.

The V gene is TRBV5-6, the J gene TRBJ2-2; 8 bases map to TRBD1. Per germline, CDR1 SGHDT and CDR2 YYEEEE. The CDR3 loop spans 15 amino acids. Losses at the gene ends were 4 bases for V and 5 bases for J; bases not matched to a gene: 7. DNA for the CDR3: TGTGCCAGCAGCGCCCTACACAGGGGGACCGGGGAGCTGTTTTTT. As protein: CASSALHRGTGELFF.

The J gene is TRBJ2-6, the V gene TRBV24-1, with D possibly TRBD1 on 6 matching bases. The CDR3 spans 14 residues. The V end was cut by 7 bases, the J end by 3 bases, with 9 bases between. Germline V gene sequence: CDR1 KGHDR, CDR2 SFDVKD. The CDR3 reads CATSTGLGANVLTF. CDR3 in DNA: TGTGCCACCAGCACAGGGCTTGGGGCCAACGTCCTGACTTTC.

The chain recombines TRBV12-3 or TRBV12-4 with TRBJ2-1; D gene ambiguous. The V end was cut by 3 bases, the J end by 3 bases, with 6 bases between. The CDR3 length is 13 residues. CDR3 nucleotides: TGTGCCAGCAGTTTCGACATCTACAATGAGCAGTTCTTC. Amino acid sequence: CASSFDIYNEQFF.

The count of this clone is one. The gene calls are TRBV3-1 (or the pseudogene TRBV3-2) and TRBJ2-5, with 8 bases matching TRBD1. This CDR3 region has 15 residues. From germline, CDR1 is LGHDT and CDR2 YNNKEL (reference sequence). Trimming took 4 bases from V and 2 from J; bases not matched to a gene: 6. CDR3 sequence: CASSLSTGAQETQYF. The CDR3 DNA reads TGTGCCAGCAGCCTCTCGACAGGGGCTCAAGAGACCCAGTACTTC.

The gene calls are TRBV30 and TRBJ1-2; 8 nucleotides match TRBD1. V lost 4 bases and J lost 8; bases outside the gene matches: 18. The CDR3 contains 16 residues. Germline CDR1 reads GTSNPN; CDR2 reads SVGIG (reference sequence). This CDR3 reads CAWTRRFLAGGNGYTF. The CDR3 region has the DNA TGTGCCTGGACCAGACGTTTCTTGGCAGGGGGCAACGGCTACACCTTC. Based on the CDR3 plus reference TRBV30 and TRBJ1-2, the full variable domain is SQTIHQWPATLVQPVGSPLSLECTVEGTSNPNLYWYRQAAGRGLQLLFYSVGIGQISSEVPQNLSASRPQDRQFILSSKKLLLSDSGFYLCAWTRRFLAGGNGYTFGSGTRLTVV.

CDR3 DNA: TGTGCCAGCAGTCCCCTAAGTTTCTCTGGAAACACCATATATTTT. It is translated as CASSPLSFSGNTIYF. The J gene is TRBJ1-3, the V gene TRBV27; D unclear. Trimming stripped 5 bases from V and 0 bases from J, with 11 bases between. This CDR3 is built from 15 residues. CDR1 and CDR2 (germline): MNHEY, SMNVEV (reference sequence).

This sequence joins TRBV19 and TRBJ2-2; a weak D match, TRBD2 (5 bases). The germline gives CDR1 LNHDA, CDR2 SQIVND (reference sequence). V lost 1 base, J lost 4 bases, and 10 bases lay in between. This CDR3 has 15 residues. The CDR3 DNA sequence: TGTGCCAGTAGTATAGCGGGGAGTAGCACCGGGGAGCTGTTTTTT. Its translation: CASSIAGSSTGELFF.

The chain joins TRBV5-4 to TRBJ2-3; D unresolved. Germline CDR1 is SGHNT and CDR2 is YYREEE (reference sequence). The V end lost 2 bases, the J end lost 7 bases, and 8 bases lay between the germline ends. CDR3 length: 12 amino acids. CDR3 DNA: TGTGCCAGCAGCTTTAACAGCTATACGCAGTATTTT. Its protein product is CASSFNSYTQYF.

The CDR3 coding sequence is TGTGCCAGCAGTTTCGGGGGGCCCTATGGCTACACCTTC. This sequence encodes CASSFGGPYGYTF. The rearrangement uses TRBV25-1 and TRBJ1-2; D possibly corresponds to TRBD1 (6 bases). Germline loops: CDR1 MGHDK, CDR2 SYGVNS. CDR3 length: 13 residues. The V gene lost 5 bases and the J gene lost 4 bases, with 11 bases spanning the gap.